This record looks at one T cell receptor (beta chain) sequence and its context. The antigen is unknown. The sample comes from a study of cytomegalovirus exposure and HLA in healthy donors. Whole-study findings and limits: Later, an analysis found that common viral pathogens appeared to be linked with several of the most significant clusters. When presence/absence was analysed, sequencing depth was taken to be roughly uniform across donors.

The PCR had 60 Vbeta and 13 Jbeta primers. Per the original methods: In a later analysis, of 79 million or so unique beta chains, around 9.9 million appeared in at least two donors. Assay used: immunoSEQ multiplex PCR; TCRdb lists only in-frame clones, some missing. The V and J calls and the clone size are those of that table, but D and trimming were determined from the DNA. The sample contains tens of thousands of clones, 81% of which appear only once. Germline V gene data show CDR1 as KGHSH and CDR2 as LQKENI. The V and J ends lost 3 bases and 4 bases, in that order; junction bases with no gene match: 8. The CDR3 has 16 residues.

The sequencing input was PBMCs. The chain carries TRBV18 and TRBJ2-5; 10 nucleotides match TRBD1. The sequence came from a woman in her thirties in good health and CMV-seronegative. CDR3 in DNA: TGTGCCAGCTCACCGAAGACAGGGGGCTTCCTAGAGACCCAGTACTTC. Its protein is CASSPKTGGFLETQYF. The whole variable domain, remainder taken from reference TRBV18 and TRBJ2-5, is NAGVMQNPRHLVRRRGQEARLRCSPMKGHSHVYWYRQLPEEGLKFMVYLQKENIIDESGMPKERFSAEFPKEGPSILRIQQVVRGDSAAYFCASSPKTGGFLETQYFGPGTRLLVL.